This T cell receptor beta chain was sequenced during a study of blood T cell repertoires in COVID-19. Study-wide context: The United States, Italy and Spain were the sources of the acute and convalescent COVID-19 samples. Sample material is recorded as cDNA or gDNA derived from T cells, B-cell-depleted T cells, or PBMCs.

Authors' analysis steps: Amplification with reference gene primers provided the estimates of nucleated cell counts. Only in-frame clones appear in the TCRdb table, and some are missing; sequencing was by immunoSEQ multiplex PCR. Clone size and the V and J calls come from that table; the DNA yielded D and trimming. The sample includes 250,000 to 300,000 clones, about four fifths of them seen just once. The CDR3 runs 14 residues. Germline CDR1 and CDR2: SQVTM and ANQGSEA. V gave up 0 bases and J gave up 3 bases, with 10 bases separating them. Material: peripheral blood. The genes are TRBV29-1 and TRBJ2-3; D call uncertain. This TCR was recovered from a woman aged 55-69 years with active or convalescent COVID-19. The CDR3 protein is CSVEDLWRTDTQYF. The CDR3 coding sequence is TGCAGCGTTGAAGATCTGTGGAGAACAGATACGCAGTATTTT.